This T cell receptor (beta chain) stems from a study of blood T cell repertoires in COVID-19 (dated by TCRdb to the early 2020s). Broadly, across the study: Samples covering the acute and convalescent phases of COVID-19 were provided by collaborators in the United States, Italy and Spain. The samples were drawn from two sources: the first 160 participants of the ongoing ImmuneRACE study, and fewer than 1,500 subjects contributed by 6 global collaborators. Nearly every sample came with metadata listing a de-identified subject ID, COVID-19 status, age in years and sex. The repertoires were released in a freely available public database intended as a resource for research on the immune response to SARS-CoV-2. HLA class I and class II types, where available, came from metadata supplied by the sample provider rather than from assay-based typing. The prospective study material was composed of cDNA or gDNA derived from T cells, B-cell-depleted T cells, or PBMCs. Deeply sampled blood TCRbeta repertoires from subjects exposed to, actively infected with, or recovered from COVID-19 were included in the dataset. General findings and caveats noted by the study authors: The amount of clinical and demographic metadata varied by source and participant and was provided uncurated.

TCRbeta CDR3 regions were amplified from genomic DNA by means of the immunoSEQ Assay, a bias-controlled multiplex PCR. The paper's data handling went like this. The number of nucleated cells in each sample was estimated by amplification of reference gene primers within the assay. Sequence reads were collapsed and filtered to measure the absolute abundance of every unique TCRbeta CDR3 rearrangement. For each sample, productive Simpson clonality was calculated as the square root of Simpson's diversity index over productive rearrangements. In TCRdb, the immuneACCESS table is reduced to in-frame sequences with V and J assigned. These tables do not hold every clone; where another copy was compared, an unresolved V gene accounts for under half, and the others remain unexplained. That table supplies the V and J calls and clone size; D and trimming were determined from the DNA. The sample records 150,000 or so clones, roughly 88% of which are singletons. The ten largest clonotypes hold 5.2% of the sample.

As for this clone: Its antigen target is currently unknown. Base qualities are not provided; no much larger clone lies one nucleotide away.

In the prospective study, participants were about 18 to 95 years old, resided in about two dozen geographic areas of the United States, and were enrolled through a virtual design. In the prospective study, participants were assigned to cohorts based on the clinical history participants reported in a screening survey and a study questionnaire. Exposed participants had been in contact, within 2 weeks of entering the study, with a person who had a PCR-confirmed or clinician-diagnosed case of COVID-19. In the prospective study, whole blood, serum and a nasopharyngeal or oropharyngeal swab were collected from each participant by mobile phlebotomists. Participants in the prospective study had the option to provide additional blood draws and questionnaires over an approximately two-month period. Before DNA extraction, blood samples from the prospective study were shipped at room temperature or frozen.

From the cysteine up to the phenylalanine, the CDR3 has a length of 16 residues. The kept DNA is CDR3 alone, 48 bases in frame from the first base. Trimming leaves V shorter by 0 bases and J shorter by 7 bases, with the junction holding 8 bases beyond the gene matches. The germline V gene (reference sequence) specifies LGHDT as CDR1 and YNNKEL as CDR2. This clonotype was sampled from a man between 65 and 79 years old who had been exposed to COVID-19. Recombination connected TRBV3-1 (or the pseudogene TRBV3-2) to TRBJ2-1; 8 bases in the junction line up with TRBD2. What was sequenced was PBMCs or T cells enriched from blood (not recorded which). The bases are TGTGCCAGCAGCCAAGATTCAACGGGAGGGCGGAATGAGCAGTTCTTC. The translation is CASSQDSTGGRNEQFF.